This T cell receptor beta chain derives from a study of T cell changes during pregnancy in multiple sclerosis. The table came from immunoSEQ multiplex PCR; TCRdb's copy has only in-frame clones and leaves some out. This sample has about 50,000 clones, with approximately 94% found just once. The specimen comprised CD4+ T cells from peripheral blood mononuclear cells, sampled in the third trimester of pregnancy. The receptor comes from a female donor with multiple sclerosis, enrolled in a pregnancy study.

The CDR3 spells CASSLVRGGVETQYF. Here the CDR3 DNA reads TGTGCCAGCAGCTTAGTTAGGGGGGGGGTCGAGACCCAGTACTTC. This rearrangement joins TRBV7-3 to TRBJ2-5; TRBD2 is a possible D gene (7 bases). Trimming pared 2 bases from V and 5 bases from J, leaving 15 bases between. The CDR3 has 15 residues. The germline gives CDR1 SGHTA, CDR2 FQGTGA.